This T cell receptor (beta chain) was identified in a study of human T cells and chemical hapten exposure. Across the whole study: Patch tests put 0.01% DPC on the upper back, read at 6 days. Overall study results and limits: Versus controls, expanded TCRs had significantly more large CDR3 similarity clusters.

V dropped 0 bases and J dropped 3 bases, with 12 bases sitting between them. This CDR3 is 15 amino acids long. Germline CDR1 MNHEY, CDR2 SVGEGT. Time point defined: patch test 3, about 24 weeks after DPC sensitization. Treatment given: therapeutic diphenylcyclopropenone sensitization with weekly scalp DPC. Each CDR3 protein gets one entry after TCRdb re-called the RACE reads with MiXCR. Among about 190,000 distinct CDR3 sequences listed, approximately 24% were seen once. In its sample, this clonotype was seen once. Its antigen is unknown. Sequencing was performed on whole blood, taken in connection with sensitization to the hapten diphenylcyclopropenone (DPC). The rearrangement links TRBV6-2 or TRBV6-3 to TRBJ2-7; D remains ambiguous. This sequence originates from a woman aged 40-49 years with alopecia areata. Some clones in this sample may be carry-over from other donors' samples. Here the CDR3 DNA reads TGTGCCAGCAGTTACTCATGGCAGGTCCACTACGAGCAGTACTTC. Translating it yields CASSYSWQVHYEQYF.